The following is a T cell receptor (beta chain) sequence with its context. The antigen remains undetermined. V lost 4 bases and J lost 6, with 14 bases in between. Germline V gene lookup returns CDR1 SEHNR and CDR2 FQNEAQ (reference sequence). The CDR3 runs 14 residues. This entry comes from a study of T cell repertoires in cytomegalovirus infection. TCRdb analysed the reads with MiXCR anew, one entry per CDR3 protein. In the table there are approximately 270,000 distinct CDR3 sequences, under 25% of which are singletons. The input for sequencing was cultured PBMCs, taken from culture after CMV antigen stimulation. The sequence was obtained from a human donor in good health (CMV status not recorded). Some clones in this sample may be carry-over from other donors' samples. The chain is built from TRBV7-9 and TRBJ2-3; perhaps TRBD1 as D (6 bases). This chain's CDR3 is CASSSSGQMDTQYF. The DNA of the CDR3 is TGTGCCAGCAGCTCCTCGGGACAAATGGATACGCAGTATTTT.